Below, 7 T cell receptor beta chains from the same sample are listed, as sequenced in a study of post-analysis software for immune sequencing data. Overall study findings and caveats: Compared with controls, patients had more of about five TRBV segments, including TRBV5-6, TRBV5-1 and TRBV20-1.

No cognate antigen is known for these TCRs. Built from TCR beta cDNA, the libraries had unique molecular identifiers in them. TCRdb reprocessed the PCR reads with MiXCR, giving one entry per CDR3 protein. The table records 800,000 to 950,000 distinct CDR3 sequences, 53% of them present only once. The sequenced material came from blood. These receptors originate from a girl under 18 with multiple sclerosis.

The CDR3 here is CASSRTSDYNEQFF. For the CDR3, the DNA is TGTGCCAGCAGTCGGACTAGCGACTACAATGAGCAGTTCTTC. The chain recombines TRBV6-5 with TRBJ2-1, with TRBD2 identical over 9 bases. The germline CDR1 and CDR2 sequences are MNHEY and SVGAGI. The V segment lost 5 bases and the J segment 3 bases; nucleotides outside the gene matches: 2. The CDR3 loop spans 14 amino acids.

This clonotype was seen more than once but under ten times. The genes are TRBV12-3 or TRBV12-4 and TRBJ1-1, with TRBD1 matching over 8 bases. Trimming took 8 bases from V and 2 from J; bases not matched to a gene: 16. This CDR3 region has 17 residues. CDR3 DNA: TGTGCCAGCTCCTCTTCAGCCCCGGGACAGGCTAACACTGAAGCTTTCTTT. Its protein product is CASSSSAPGQANTEAFF.

V usage is TRBV10-3 and J usage is TRBJ2-3; D is perhaps TRBD2 (5 bases). V gave up 6 bases and J gave up 1 base, with 11 bases separating them. CDR1 ENHRY and CDR2 SYGVKD come from the germline V gene. The length of the CDR3 is 14 residues. The CDR3 DNA sequence: TGTGCCATCAGGGACCCCGGGGGCACAGATACGCAGTATTTT. It encodes CAIRDPGGTDTQYF.

The chain employs TRBV6-5 and TRBJ2-3; D unresolved. With 0 bases removed from V and 6 bases from J, the gap between germline ends came to 16 bases. The CDR3 length is 16 residues. Per the germline V gene, CDR1 is MNHEY and CDR2 is SVGAGI. The DNA of the CDR3 is TGTGCCAGCAGTTACTCGCCTGGTACCCCGTCGGATACGCAGTATTTT. This translates into CASSYSPGTPSDTQYF.

This clonotype was found a few times. The rearrangement joins TRBV20-1 to TRBJ2-5; D not certain. The J call may be faulty, since TRBJ2-7 better matches the DNA end. The length of the CDR3 is 13 residues. Germline CDR1 is DFQATT and CDR2 is SNEGSKA (reference sequence). CDR3 sequence (DNA): TGCAGTGCTAGAGGGGTTCTAAACAGCGAGCAGTACTTC. It encodes CSARGVLNSEQYF.

This clonotype was detected only a few times. The chain couples TRBV6-2 or TRBV6-3 to TRBJ2-1; D is perhaps TRBD2 (6 bases). CDR1 is MNHEY and CDR2 is SVGEGT in the germline V gene. Deletions cut 4 bases from V and 2 bases from J, with 12 bases between. The CDR3 loop spans 15 amino acids. The DNA of the CDR3 is TGTGCCAGCAGTTCTTTGGGGACTCCCTACAATGAGCAGTTCTTC. Encoded protein: CASSSLGTPYNEQFF.

This clonotype was observed a few times. The V gene is TRBV2, the J gene TRBJ2-1; the D gene is possibly TRBD1 (5 bases). The CDR3 runs to 12 residues. Per the germline V gene, CDR1 is SNHLY and CDR2 is FYNNEI. V was cut by 3 bases and J by 6 bases, with 6 bases left in between. The DNA for the CDR3 is TGTGCCAGCAGTGATCAGGGCAATGAGCAGTTCTTC. Translation gives CASSDQGNEQFF.